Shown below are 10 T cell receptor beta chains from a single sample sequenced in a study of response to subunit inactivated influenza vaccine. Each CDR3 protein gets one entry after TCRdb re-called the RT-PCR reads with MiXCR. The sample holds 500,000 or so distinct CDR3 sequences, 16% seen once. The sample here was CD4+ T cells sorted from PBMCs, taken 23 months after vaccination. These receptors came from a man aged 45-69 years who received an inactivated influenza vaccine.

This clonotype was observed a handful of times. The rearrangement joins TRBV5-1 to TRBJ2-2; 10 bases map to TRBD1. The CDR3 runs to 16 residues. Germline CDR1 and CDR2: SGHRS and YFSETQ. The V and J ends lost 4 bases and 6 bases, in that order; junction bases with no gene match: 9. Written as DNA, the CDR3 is TGCGCCAGCAGCCTGGTAATAGGACAGGGGGCCGGGGAGCTGTTTTTT. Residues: CASSLVIGQGAGELFF.

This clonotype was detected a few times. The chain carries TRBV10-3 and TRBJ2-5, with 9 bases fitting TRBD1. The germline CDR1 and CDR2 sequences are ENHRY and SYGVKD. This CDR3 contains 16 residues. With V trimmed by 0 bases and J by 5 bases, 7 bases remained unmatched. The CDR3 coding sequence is TGTGCCATCAGTGAGTCGATCGGGACAGGGTACGAGACCCAGTACTTC. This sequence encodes CAISESIGTGYETQYF.

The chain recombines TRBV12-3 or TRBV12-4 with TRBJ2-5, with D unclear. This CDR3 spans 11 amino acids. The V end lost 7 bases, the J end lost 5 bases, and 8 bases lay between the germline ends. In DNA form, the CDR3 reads TGTGCCAGCACCCTGGGGGAGACCCAGTACTTC. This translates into CASTLGETQYF.

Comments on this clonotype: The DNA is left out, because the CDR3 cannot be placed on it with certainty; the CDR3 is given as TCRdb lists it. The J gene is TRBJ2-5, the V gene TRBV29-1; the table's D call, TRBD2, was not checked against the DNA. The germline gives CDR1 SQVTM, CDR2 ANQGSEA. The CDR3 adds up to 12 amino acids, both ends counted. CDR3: CSVGKGSPGVDF.

CDR3 sequence: CASSGGTRGQPQHF. The CDR3 nucleotides read TGTGCCAGCAGCGGAGGGACTCGCGGTCAGCCCCAGCATTTT. The J gene is TRBJ1-5, the V gene TRBV7-2, with D possibly TRBD1 on 5 matching bases. Trimming took off 5 bases at V and 6 bases at J, with 14 bases between the two ends. The CDR3 runs 14 residues. Germline CDR1 reads SGHTA; CDR2 reads FQGNSA.

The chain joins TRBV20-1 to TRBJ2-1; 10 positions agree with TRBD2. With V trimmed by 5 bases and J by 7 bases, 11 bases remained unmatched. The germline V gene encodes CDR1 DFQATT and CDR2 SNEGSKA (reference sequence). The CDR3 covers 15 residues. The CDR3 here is CSALSGGLATNEQFF. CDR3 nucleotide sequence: TGCAGTGCTCTGTCAGGGGGACTAGCGACGAATGAGCAGTTCTTC.

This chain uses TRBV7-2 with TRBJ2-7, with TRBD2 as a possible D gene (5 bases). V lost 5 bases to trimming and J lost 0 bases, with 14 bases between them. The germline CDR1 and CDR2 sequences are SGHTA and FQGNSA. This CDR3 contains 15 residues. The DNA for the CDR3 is TGTGCCAGCAGCCCTGCCCCGGGGAGCTCCTACGAGCAGTACTTC. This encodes CASSPAPGSSYEQYF.

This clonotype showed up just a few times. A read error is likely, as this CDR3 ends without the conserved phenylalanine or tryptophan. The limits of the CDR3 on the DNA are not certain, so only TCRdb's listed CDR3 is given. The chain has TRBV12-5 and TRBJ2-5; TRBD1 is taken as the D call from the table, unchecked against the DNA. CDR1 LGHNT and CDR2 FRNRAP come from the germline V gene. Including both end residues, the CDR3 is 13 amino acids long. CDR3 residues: CASGLVQMRDRGS.

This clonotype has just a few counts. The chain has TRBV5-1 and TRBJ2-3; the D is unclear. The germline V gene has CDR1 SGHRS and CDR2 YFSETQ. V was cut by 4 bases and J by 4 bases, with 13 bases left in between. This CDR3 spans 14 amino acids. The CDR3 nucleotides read TGCGCCAGCAGCCTGGACGGATCCTCAGATACGCAGTATTTT. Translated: CASSLDGSSDTQYF.

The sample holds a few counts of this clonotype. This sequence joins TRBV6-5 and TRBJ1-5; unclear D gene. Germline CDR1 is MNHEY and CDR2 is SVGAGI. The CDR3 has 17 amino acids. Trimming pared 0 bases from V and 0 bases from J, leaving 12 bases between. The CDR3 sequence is CASSYSSGLSSNQPQHF. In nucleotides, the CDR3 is TGTGCCAGCAGTTACTCCTCGGGGTTGTCTAGCAATCAGCCCCAGCATTTT.